This TCR beta chain was obtained from a study of T cell changes during pregnancy in multiple sclerosis. Libraries were prepared by immunoSEQ multiplex PCR; TCRdb keeps only in-frame clonotypes and omits some of them. Counted here are approximately 90,000 clones, 85% to 95% occurring once; the ten biggest clones make up 0.8% to 0.95%. The V gene's germline CDR1 is MGHDK and CDR2 SYGVNS. V dropped 4 bases and J dropped 0 bases, with 7 bases sitting between them. This CDR3 spans 13 amino acids. This clone was recorded only once. The V gene is TRBV25-1, the J gene TRBJ2-7; D is uncertain. The sequence came from a female donor with multiple sclerosis, enrolled in a pregnancy study. The sequencing used peripheral blood, collected before pregnancy. DNA of the CDR3: TGTGCCAGCAGTGGCAGATTCTCCTACGAGCAGTACTTC. Protein product: CASSGRFSYEQYF.